The entry below describes one T cell receptor beta chain. The V and J ends lost 8 bases and 5 bases, in that order; junction bases with no gene match: 10. This CDR3 is built from 17 residues. Germline-derived CDR1 and CDR2 are SNHLY and FYNNEI. The extraction recovered at least 5 micrograms of total RNA per sample. Primed by a sample-barcoded 5' primer and a J-beta primer mix, a second PCR proceeded for roughly 6 to 12 cycles. TCRdb re-called the 5' RACE reads through MiXCR, storing one row per CDR3 protein. This table holds 650,000 to 1,000,000 distinct CDR3 sequences, approximately 35% found once. The data derive from a study of blood T cells in healthy people across ages. The overall study: When template switching was applied, about one barcoded beta molecule was captured per two T cells.

The sequence was collected from a man between 18 and 35 years old in good health. The source material was blood. The V and J genes are TRBV2 and TRBJ2-1; 15 bases align to TRBD2. CDR3 sequence: CASEGLAGGKSNNEQFF. Here the CDR3 DNA reads TGTGCCAGCGAGGGACTAGCGGGGGGTAAAAGCAACAATGAGCAGTTCTTC.